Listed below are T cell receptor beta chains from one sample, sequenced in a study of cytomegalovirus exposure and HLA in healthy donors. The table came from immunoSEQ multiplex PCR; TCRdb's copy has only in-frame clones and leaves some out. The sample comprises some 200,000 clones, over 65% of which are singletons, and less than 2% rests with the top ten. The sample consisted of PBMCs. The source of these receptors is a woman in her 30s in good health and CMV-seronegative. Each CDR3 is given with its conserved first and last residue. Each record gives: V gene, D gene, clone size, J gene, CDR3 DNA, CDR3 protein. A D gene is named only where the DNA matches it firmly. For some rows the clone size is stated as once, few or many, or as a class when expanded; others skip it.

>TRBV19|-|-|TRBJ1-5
TGTGCCAGTAGTATTGGCCCGTTTAGCAATCAGCCCCAGCATTTT
CASSIGPFSNQPQHF
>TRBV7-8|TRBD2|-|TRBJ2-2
TGTGCCAGCAGCCCCCGCGGGGGGGATACCGGGGAGCTGTTTTTT
CASSPRGGDTGELFF
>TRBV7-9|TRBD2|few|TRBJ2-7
TGTGCCAGCAGCCCAGGACTAGCGGGGGGGTATGAGCAGTACTTC
CASSPGLAGGYEQYF
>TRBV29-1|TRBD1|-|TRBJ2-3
TGCAGCGTTACACAAATACAGGGGGCGGTGGGAGATACGCAGTATTTT
CSVTQIQGAVGDTQYF
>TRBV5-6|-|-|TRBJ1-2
TGTGCCAGCAGCCTTTGGACAGCCGGGGCGGTTATGTATGGCTACACCTTC
CASSLWTAGAVMYGYTF
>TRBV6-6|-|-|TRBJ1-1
TGTGCCAGCAGTTACGGAGATGGGACAACGAACACTGAAGCTTTCTTT
CASSYGDGTTNTEAFF
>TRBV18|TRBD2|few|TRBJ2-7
TGTGCCAGCTCACTTATGGTGGCGGGGGTTAACTACGAGCAGTACTTC
CASSLMVAGVNYEQYF
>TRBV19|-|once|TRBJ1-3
-
CASTSGNNRNTIYF
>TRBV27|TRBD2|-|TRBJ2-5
TGTGCCAGCAGTTTAACTAGCGGGAGTCCCCAAGAGACCCAGTACTTC
CASSLTSGSPQETQYF
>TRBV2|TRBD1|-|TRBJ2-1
TGTGCCAGCAGTTACCTGGACAGGGGTGGAAGAAATGAGCAGTTCTTC
CASSYLDRGGRNEQFF
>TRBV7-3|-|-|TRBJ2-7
TGTGCCAGCAGCCTCGACAGCACCTACGAGCAGTACTTC
CASSLDSTYEQYF
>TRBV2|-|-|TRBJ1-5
TGTGCCAGCAGTGTTGCGGGGGCAAGTCAGCCCCAGCATTTT
CASSVAGASQPQHF
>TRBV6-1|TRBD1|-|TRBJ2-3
TGTGCCAGCAGTGAGCCTACAGGGGCCACCACAGATACGCAGTATTTT
CASSEPTGATTDTQYF
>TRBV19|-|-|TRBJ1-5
TGTGCCACAAGGGCAGGGGTGGGTCAGCCCCAGCATTTT
CATRAGVGQPQHF
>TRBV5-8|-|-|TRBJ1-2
TGTGCCAGCAGCTTGGGGGGGCAGGACGGCTACACCTTC
CASSLGGQDGYTF
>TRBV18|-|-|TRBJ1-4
TGTGCCAGCTCGAATTTCGCAGCCCAGGAAAATGAAAAACTGTTTTTT
CASSNFAAQENEKLFF
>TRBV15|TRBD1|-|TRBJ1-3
TGTGCCACCAGCCTTAACAGGGGCTCTGGAAACACCATATATTTT
CATSLNRGSGNTIYF
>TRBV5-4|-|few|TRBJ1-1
TGCGCCAGCAGCCCCTCCTGGGGGGGGGTGGCTGAAGCTTTCTTT
CASSPSWGGVAEAFF
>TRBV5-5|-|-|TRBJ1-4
TGTGCCAGCAGTCCGGACAGCAAGACCCTAGCAACTAATGAAAAACTGTTTTTT
CASSPDSKTLATNEKLFF
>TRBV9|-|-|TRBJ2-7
TGTGCCAGCAGCCCCCAAAGGGGTAGCCCCTACGAGCAGTACTTC
CASSPQRGSPYEQYF
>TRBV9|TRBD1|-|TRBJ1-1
TGTGCCAGCAGCCCCCGGACAGGGTTTGGGGGTGAAGCTTTCTTT
CASSPRTGFGGEAFF
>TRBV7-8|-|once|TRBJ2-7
TGTGCCAGCAGCCGTAAACCTGCGGGAGAGCAGTACTTC
CASSRKPAGEQYF
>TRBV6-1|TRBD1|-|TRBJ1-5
TGTGCCAGCAGTGGGGGGGACAGCGGTGCGGAGCCCCAGCATTTT
CASSGGDSGAEPQHF
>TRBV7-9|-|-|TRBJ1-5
TGTGCCAGCACGGGGGGCAATCAGCCCCAGCATTTT
CASTGGNQPQHF
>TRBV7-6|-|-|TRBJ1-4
TGTGCCAGCAGACAAGACACAGTCACAGAAAAACTGTTTTTT
CASRQDTVTEKLFF
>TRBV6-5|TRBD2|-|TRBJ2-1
TGTGCCAGCAGTTACTCGATTGAGCGGGGAGGTGAGCAGTTCTTC
CASSYSIERGGEQFF
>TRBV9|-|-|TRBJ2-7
TGTGCCAGCAGCCCCCAGGGAGGGGGTATGGATGAGCAGTACTTC
CASSPQGGGMDEQYF
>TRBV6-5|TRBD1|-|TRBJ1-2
TGTGCCAGCAGCCCCGGGACAGGTCCTTATGGCTACACCTTC
CASSPGTGPYGYTF
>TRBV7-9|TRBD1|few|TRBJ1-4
TGTGCCAGCAGCTTAACACCCGGACAGGGACTGTTTTTT
CASSLTPGQGLFF
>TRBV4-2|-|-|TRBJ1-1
TGTGCCAGCAGCCAAGATCTTCACGGGTTGAACACTGAAGCTTTCTTT
CASSQDLHGLNTEAFF
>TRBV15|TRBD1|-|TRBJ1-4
TGTGCCACCAGCAGAGATACGAAACCCCCGCGACAGGGGGTATGGGAAAAACTGTTTTTT
CATSRDTKPPRQGVWEKLFF
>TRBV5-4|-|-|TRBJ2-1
TGTGCCAGCAGCCCGGGACAAGACCCCTACAATGAGCAGTTCTTC
CASSPGQDPYNEQFF
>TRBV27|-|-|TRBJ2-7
TGTGCCAGCAGTTTATCGGGAGCAGGATTTAACGAGCAGTACTTC
CASSLSGAGFNEQYF
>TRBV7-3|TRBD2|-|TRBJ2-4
TGTGCCAGCAGCTTGGCGGGGGGGAGGTCAGACATTCAGTACTTC
CASSLAGGRSDIQYF
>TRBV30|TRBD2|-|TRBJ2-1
TGTGCCTGGAACTCGGGACTAGTCTACAATGAGCAGTTCTTC
CAWNSGLVYNEQFF
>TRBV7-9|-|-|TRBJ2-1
TGTGCCAGCAGCTTAGGTGGACAGTACAATGAGCAGTTCTTC
CASSLGGQYNEQFF
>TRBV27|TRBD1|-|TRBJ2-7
TGTGCCGCAGGTGGCAGGGGGCGAGCCGAGCAGTACTTC
CAAGGRGRAEQYF
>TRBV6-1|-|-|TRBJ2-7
TGTGCCAGCAGTGAGCTGTGGGGGCCGTTCGACGAGCAGTACTTC
CASSELWGPFDEQYF
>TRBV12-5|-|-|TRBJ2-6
TGTGCTAGTGGTTTCGGACAATCCGGGGCCAACGTCCTGACTTTC
CASGFGQSGANVLTF
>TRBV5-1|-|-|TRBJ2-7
TGCGCCAGCAGTACCCTCCGCGGAATCTACGAGCAGTACTTC
CASSTLRGIYEQYF
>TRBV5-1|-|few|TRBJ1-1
TGCGCCAGCAGCTCTCCGGGGGGCGAGAGGACTTTCTTT
CASSSPGGERTFF
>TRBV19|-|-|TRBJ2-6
TGTGCCAGTAGTCTGTACGAGTCGGGAGGGGCCAACGTCCTGACTTTC
CASSLYESGGANVLTF
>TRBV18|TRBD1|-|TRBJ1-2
TGTGCCAGCTCACCACCGGGACAGGGGGACTATGGCTACACCTTC
CASSPPGQGDYGYTF
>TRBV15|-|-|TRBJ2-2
TGTGCCACCAGCAGAGTGGCAGGGCAAAGCGCCGGGGAGCTGTTTTTT
CATSRVAGQSAGELFF
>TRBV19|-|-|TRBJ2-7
TGTGCCAGTAGTATGTTGGCGGACACCTACGAGCAGTACTTC
CASSMLADTYEQYF